This TCR beta chain comes out of a study of T cell repertoires in cytomegalovirus infection. Turning to the study itself: Used in the study were CMV epitopes, some recently identified and HLA-C-restricted, others well-studied and HLA-B-restricted. Public TCR beta signature analysis indicated the presence of both CMV infection and matching HLA type. Study outcomes and limitations: Based on cumulative public TCR beta family frequency, carriers of CMV plus the relevant HLA were identified. Predominance within the ex vivo response was attributable to HLA-C-restricted CMV-specific TCR beta clonotypes.

This clonotype was observed many times. Its antigen is unidentified. Trimming removed 7 bases from V and 0 bases from J, with 13 bases in between. The CDR3 runs 15 residues. The V gene's germline CDR1 is SQVTM and CDR2 ANQGSEA. TCRdb recomputed calls from the reads with MiXCR, one row per CDR3 protein. The sample carries tens of thousands of distinct CDR3 sequences, nearly 20% recorded once. The specimen was CD8+ T cells from cultured PBMCs, collected from culture after CMV antigen stimulation. The chain couples TRBV29-1 to TRBJ2-6, with D tentatively TRBD2 (5 bases). The sequence was collected from a human donor in good health (CMV status not recorded). Some clones in this sample may be carry-over from other donors' samples. CDR3 nucleotide sequence: TGCAGCGCAAGGACTGGGGACTCTGGGGCCAACGTCCTGACTTTC. Translated, it gives CSARTGDSGANVLTF. The full variable domain, completed using reference TRBV29-1 and TRBJ2-6, is SAVISQKPSRDICQRGTSLTIQCQVDSQVTMMFWYRQQPGQSLTLIATANQGSEATYESGFVIDKFPISRPNLTFSTLTVSNMSPEDSSIYLCSARTGDSGANVLTFGAGSRLTVL.